This is a list of T cell receptor beta chains from one sample in a study of T cells in Graves' hyperthyroidism and ophthalmopathy. TCRdb re-analysed the multiplex PCR reads in MiXCR, keeping a single row per CDR3 protein. Of 700,000 or so distinct CDR3 sequences in the sample, 14% were seen once. The sample was blood. The receptors stem from a woman aged 45-60 years with Graves' ophthalmopathy. CDR3s include the opening cysteine and the closing phenylalanine or tryptophan. Each record gives: clone size, J gene, D gene, V gene, CDR3 DNA, CDR3 protein. A D gene is named only where the DNA matches it firmly. The size of a clone is reported for some rows only, either as once, few or many, or as a class for expanded clones.

>few|TRBJ2-3|TRBD1|TRBV18
TGTGCCAGCTCACAAACCGGTCAGGGGGGCACAGATACGCAGTATTTT
CASSQTGQGGTDTQYF
>many|TRBJ2-3|-|TRBV7-8
TGTGCCAGCAGCTCCCTCGGACGTTCCACAGATACGCAGTATTTT
CASSSLGRSTDTQYF
>many|TRBJ2-1|TRBD2|TRBV11-3
TGTGCCAGCAGCTTCAGGACTAGCGGGTTAAATGAGCAGTTCTTC
CASSFRTSGLNEQFF
>few|TRBJ2-1|TRBD2|TRBV9
TGTGCCAGCAGCCCTCCGGCGGGACTAGCGGGAGGGGGTGAGCAGTTCTTC
CASSPPAGLAGGGEQFF
>many|TRBJ2-7|-|TRBV27
TGTGCCAGCAGTTTGATAGGGCGGGTCCACGAGCAGTACTTC
CASSLIGRVHEQYF
>many|TRBJ1-2|TRBD1|TRBV7-9
TGTGCCAGCAGCTTATTCGGGACAGGGGAGATTGGCTACACCTTC
CASSLFGTGEIGYTF
>-|TRBJ1-2|TRBD1|TRBV7-3
TGTGCCAGCAGCCGGACAGGGGGCTTCCTGAACTATGGCTACACCTTC
CASSRTGGFLNYGYTF
>many|TRBJ1-1|TRBD1|TRBV29-1
TGCAGCGTGTCGACAGGGGTTAACACTGAAGCTTTCTTT
CSVSTGVNTEAFF
>many|TRBJ1-4|-|TRBV20-1
TGCAGTGCTAGAGATCGGGGAGGCTCTGAAAAACTGTTTTTT
CSARDRGGSEKLFF
>-|TRBJ2-1|-|TRBV19
TGTGCCAGTAGTATCCTAGCCCGAGATGGTGGTGAGCAGTTCTTC
CASSILARDGGEQFF
>many|TRBJ2-7|-|TRBV6-1
TGTGCCAGCACCCCACTACGGACAGAAACCTACGAGCAGTACTTC
CASTPLRTETYEQYF
>few|TRBJ2-1|TRBD2|TRBV20-1
TGCAGTGCTAGAGGGACTAGAGTCCATGAGCAGTTCTTC
CSARGTRVHEQFF
>-|TRBJ1-1|TRBD1|TRBV29-1
TGCAGCGTTAACGACAGGGGTTTGGGGACTGAAGCTTTCTTT
CSVNDRGLGTEAFF
>-|TRBJ2-1|TRBD1|TRBV24-1
TGTGCCTCGGGACAGGGGCTCTACAATGAGCAGTTCTTC
CASGQGLYNEQFF
>many|TRBJ2-1|-|TRBV20-1
TGCAGTGCTAGACAAACTAGGCTAAACTCCTACAATGAGCAGTTCTTC
CSARQTRLNSYNEQFF
>many|TRBJ2-7|TRBD2|TRBV20-1
TGCAGTGCTAGAGATACTAGCGGGAGGTTCTACGAGCAGTACTTC
CSARDTSGRFYEQYF
>-|TRBJ2-3|-|TRBV5-1
TGCGCCAGCAGCGATGGGACCAATACGCAGTATTTT
CASSDGTNTQYF
>many|TRBJ2-2|-|TRBV5-1
TGCGCCAGCAGATCTTGGACAGTTCGGGTCACCGGGGAGCTGTTTTTT
CASRSWTVRVTGELFF
>many|TRBJ2-1|-|TRBV7-6
TGTGCCAGCAGCTGGGGGTCAGGAGCCGTAGAGCAGTTCTTC
CASSWGSGAVEQFF
>many|TRBJ1-5|-|TRBV7-9
TGTGCCAGCAGCTTAGACAGGAAAGGGGGAAACAATCAGCCCCAGCATTTT
CASSLDRKGGNNQPQHF
>many|TRBJ2-3|-|TRBV18
TGTGCCAGCTCAGCGCCCCGGGATGCTAGCACAGATACGCAGTATTTT
CASSAPRDASTDTQYF
>once|TRBJ1-5|-|TRBV28
TGTGCCAGCAGTTTATGGGCAGGTGGCGCTCAGCCCCAGCATTTT
CASSLWAGGAQPQHF
>many|TRBJ1-5|-|TRBV20-1
TGCAGTGCTAGAGCCGGGACAAATCAGCCCCAGCATTTT
CSARAGTNQPQHF
>many|TRBJ2-7|TRBD2|TRBV6-5
TGTGCCAGCAGTTATAGCGGGAGTAAGGATATCGAGCAGTACTTC
CASSYSGSKDIEQYF
>many|TRBJ2-7|-|TRBV6-5
TGTGCCAGCAGTTACACCGGGGGGCCCTACGAGCAGTACTTC
CASSYTGGPYEQYF
>-|TRBJ2-1|TRBD2|TRBV7-9
TGTGCCAGCAGCCGATCCGGGACTAGCGGGAGAAATGTTGAGCAGTTCTTC
CASSRSGTSGRNVEQFF
>-|TRBJ2-7|TRBD2|TRBV4-1
TGCGCCAGCAGGGGGCGGGAGGGAACCTACGAGCAGTACTTC
CASRGREGTYEQYF
>many|TRBJ2-1|TRBD2|TRBV20-1
TGCAGTGCTAGAAGGTCCAGCGGGAGCGATGAGCAGTTCTTC
CSARRSSGSDEQFF
>many|TRBJ2-6|-|TRBV28
TGTGCCAGCAGTCTGCAAGGTACTGCTGGGGCCAACGTCCTGACTTTC
CASSLQGTAGANVLTF
>-|TRBJ1-4|TRBD1|TRBV28
TGTGCCAGCAGTCGAGACACCTTCGGGACAGGGGTTAGGGAAAAACTGTTTTTT
CASSRDTFGTGVREKLFF
>-|TRBJ2-7|-|TRBV28
TGTGCCAGCAATAACCGACAACTACCCTACGAGCAGTACTTC
CASNNRQLPYEQYF
>-|TRBJ2-5|-|TRBV14
TGTGCCAGCAGCCAAGAGACAACCATGGACCAGTACTTC
CASSQETTMDQYF
>few|TRBJ1-5|-|TRBV28
TGTGCCAGCAGTACCCCCTGGGACAACAACTATAGCAATCAGCCCCAGCATTTT
CASSTPWDNNYSNQPQHF
>many|TRBJ2-2|-|TRBV11-2
TGTGCCAGCAGCTTAGTGTTTGGAAAGGGGCCCCTAAGTGAGGAGCTGTTTTTT
CASSLVFGKGPLSEELFF
>many|TRBJ2-5|-|TRBV18
TGTGCCAGCTCACCACAGGGCAGCGGGGAGACCCAGTACTTC
CASSPQGSGETQYF